This T cell receptor beta chain was captured in a study of sequential checkpoint blockade in melanoma. Study at large: Arm A got nivolumab then ipilimumab; arm B the reverse, 1:1. Each arm's sequence ended with maintenance nivolumab.

CDR1 SGDLS and CDR2 YYNGEE come from the germline V gene. The V end lost 3 bases, the J end lost 5 bases, and 11 bases lay between the germline ends. This CDR3 has 13 amino acids. Assay: immunoSEQ multiplex PCR; the TCRdb copy retains only in-frame clones and omits some. The data show over 9,500 clones, roughly 60% seen once. Treatment specified: randomized to nivolumab then ipilimumab (arm A) or the reverse (arm B). PBMC sorting kept live CD3+CD8+ cells without CD19 or CD56. The receptor was derived from a human donor with melanoma. Sequencing was performed on CD8+ T cells sorted from blood (inferred from file names), taken from a patient given nivolumab and ipilimumab in sequence. J is TRBJ1-1 and V is TRBV9; maybe TRBD1 (6 bases). Here the CDR3 reads CASSEGGETEAFF. CDR3 sequence (DNA): TGTGCCAGCAGCGAGGGGGGGGAGACTGAAGCTTTCTTT.